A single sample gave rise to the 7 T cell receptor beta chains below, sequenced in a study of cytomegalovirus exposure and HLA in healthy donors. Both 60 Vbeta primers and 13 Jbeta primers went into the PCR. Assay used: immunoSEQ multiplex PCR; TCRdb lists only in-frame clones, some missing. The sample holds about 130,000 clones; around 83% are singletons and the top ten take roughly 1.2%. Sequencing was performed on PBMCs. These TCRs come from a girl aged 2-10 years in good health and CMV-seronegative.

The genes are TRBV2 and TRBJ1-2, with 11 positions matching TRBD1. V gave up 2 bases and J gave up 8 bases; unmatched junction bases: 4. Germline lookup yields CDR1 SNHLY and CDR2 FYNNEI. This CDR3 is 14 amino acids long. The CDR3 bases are TGTGCCAGCAGTGAAAGGACAGGGGGCAGAGGCTACACCTTC. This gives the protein CASSERTGGRGYTF.

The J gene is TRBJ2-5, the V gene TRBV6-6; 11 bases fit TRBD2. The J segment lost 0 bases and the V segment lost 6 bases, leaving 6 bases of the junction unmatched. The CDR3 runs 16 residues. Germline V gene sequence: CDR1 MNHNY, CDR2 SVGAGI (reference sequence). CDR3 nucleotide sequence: TGTGCCAGCAGCCCCAGACTAGCGGGGTACCAAGAGACCCAGTACTTC. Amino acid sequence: CASSPRLAGYQETQYF.

CDR3 bases: TGTGCCAGCAGCCTCAGAGCAGGGGGCACTGAAGCTTTCTTT. Residues: CASSLRAGGTEAFF. The chain links TRBV4-2 to TRBJ1-1, with TRBD1 matching over 7 bases. The CDR3 spans 14 residues. V dropped 4 bases and J dropped 4; count of bases not matched to a gene: 6. Germline CDR1 LGHNA, CDR2 YNFKEQ.

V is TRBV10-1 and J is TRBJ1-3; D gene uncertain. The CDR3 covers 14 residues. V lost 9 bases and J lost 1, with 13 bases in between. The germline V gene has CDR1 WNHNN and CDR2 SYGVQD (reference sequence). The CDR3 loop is CASGSEMSGNTIYF. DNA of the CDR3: TGCGCCAGTGGTTCTGAGATGTCTGGAAACACCATATATTTT.

Here the CDR3 reads CASSLQGQYGYTF. CDR3 DNA sequence: TGTGCCAGCAGTTTACAGGGACAATATGGCTACACCTTC. The rearrangement uses TRBV28 and TRBJ1-2; tentative D call: TRBD1 (6 bases). V lost 2 bases, J lost 5 bases, and 9 bases lay in between. The CDR3 runs to 13 residues. The germline CDR1 and CDR2 sequences are MDHEN and SYDVKM.

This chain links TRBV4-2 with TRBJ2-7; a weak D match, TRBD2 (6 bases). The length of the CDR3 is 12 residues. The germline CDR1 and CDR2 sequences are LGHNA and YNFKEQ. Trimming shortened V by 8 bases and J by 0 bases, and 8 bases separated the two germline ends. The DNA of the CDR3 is TGTGCCAGCCGGGGGAGCTCCTACGAGCAGTACTTC. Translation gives CASRGSSYEQYF.

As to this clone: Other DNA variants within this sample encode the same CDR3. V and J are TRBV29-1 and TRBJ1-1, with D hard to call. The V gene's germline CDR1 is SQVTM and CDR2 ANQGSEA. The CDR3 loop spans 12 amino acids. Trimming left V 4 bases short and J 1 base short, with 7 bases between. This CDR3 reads CSVGQSNTEAFF. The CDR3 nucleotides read TGCAGCGTTGGGCAGTCGAACACTGAAGCTTTCTTT.